The 28 T cell receptor beta chains below come from one sample, sequenced in a study of cytomegalovirus exposure and HLA in healthy donors. Both 60 Vbeta primers and 13 Jbeta primers went into the PCR. TCRdb keeps only in-frame clones here, not all; method: immunoSEQ multiplex PCR. This sample yields about 140,000 clones, of which about three fifths are seen a single time; around 1.9% belongs to the top ten. The specimen was PBMCs. These receptors were taken from a male donor in good health and CMV-seronegative.

This clone was recorded only once. The rearrangement uses TRBV4-2 and TRBJ2-7; TRBD2 matches at 8 bases. Germline-derived CDR1 and CDR2 are LGHNA and YNFKEQ. J gave up 0 bases and V 1 base, and 8 bases lay outside the gene matches. There are 17 residues in the CDR3. In nucleotides, the CDR3 is TGTGCCAGCAGCCAAGCTAGCGGGCCAACAAGCTCCTACGAGCAGTACTTC. Translating it yields CASSQASGPTSSYEQYF.

This clone turned up a few times. The chain recombines TRBV28 with TRBJ1-5; D is uncertain. The germline gives CDR1 MDHEN, CDR2 SYDVKM. This CDR3 contains 14 residues. V gave up 2 bases and J gave up 5 bases, with 10 bases separating them. CDR3 DNA sequence: TGTGCCAGCAGTTTAAGTAAGAGGTATCAGCCCCAGCATTTT. Translated, it gives CASSLSKRYQPQHF.

The chain uses TRBV4-1 and TRBJ2-5, with 7 bases that match TRBD1. The CDR3 is 16 amino acids. Trimming removed 3 bases from V and 5 bases from J; junction bases left unmatched: 12. Per the germline V gene, CDR1 is MGHRA and CDR2 is YSYEKL. DNA for the CDR3: TGCGCCAGCAGCCACGGGACAGCGGCGAGGGAGGAGACCCAGTACTTC. Its translation is CASSHGTAAREETQYF.

The chain links TRBV5-1 to TRBJ2-2; possibly TRBD2 for D (5 bases). Germline V gene lookup returns CDR1 SGHRS and CDR2 YFSETQ. CDR3 length equals 13 residues. Deletions cut 5 bases from V and 6 bases from J, with 11 bases between. The CDR3 is CASSNNGAGELFF. The CDR3 region has the DNA TGCGCCAGCAGTAACAACGGGGCCGGGGAGCTGTTTTTT.

The chain couples TRBV14 to TRBJ2-2; D possibly corresponds to TRBD1 (6 bases). This CDR3 comprises 17 residues. V dropped 1 base and J dropped 3 bases, with 15 bases sitting between them. Germline CDR1 SGHDN, CDR2 FVKESK. CDR3 amino acids: CASSQVGATMDTGELFF. The CDR3 coding sequence is TGTGCCAGCAGCCAAGTGGGGGCAACAATGGACACCGGGGAGCTGTTTTTT.

This chain connects TRBV7-3 to TRBJ1-2, with D possibly matching TRBD1 (5 bases). V lost 8 bases and J lost 6, with 19 bases in between. The germline V gene encodes CDR1 SGHTA and CDR2 FQGTGA. The CDR3 has 14 residues. The CDR3 DNA is TGTGCCAGCTCAAAGCTGGGGGGAGGCGATGGCTACACCTTC. Encoded protein: CASSKLGGGDGYTF.

This clone was found a few times. The genes are TRBV7-9 and TRBJ1-2; 8 bases are shared with TRBD1. The CDR3 extends over 15 amino acids. Germline loops: CDR1 SEHNR, CDR2 FQNEAQ (reference sequence). Germline trimming cut 1 base from V and 3 bases from J; bases unmatched to any gene: 4. In nucleotides, the CDR3 is TGTGCCAGCAGCTTAGTGGCGACAGGGGACTATGGCTACACCTTC. This gives the protein CASSLVATGDYGYTF.

The chain has TRBV9 and TRBJ2-7, with TRBD2 identical over 10 bases. CDR3 size: 15 residues. Germline V gene lookup returns CDR1 SGDLS and CDR2 YYNGEE. V was pared by 0 bases and J by 4 bases, with 4 bases of the junction left unmatched. The DNA for the CDR3 is TGTGCCAGCAGCGTAGCAGGGACTAGCGTTTACGAGCAGTACTTC. Translating gives CASSVAGTSVYEQYF.

The gene calls are TRBV2 and TRBJ2-7; unclear D gene. V was cut by 11 bases and J by 0 bases, with 20 bases left in between. The germline CDR1 and CDR2 sequences are SNHLY and FYNNEI. The CDR3 runs 15 residues. The CDR3 here is CASVVNHLSSYEQYF. DNA of the CDR3: TGTGCCTCTGTGGTAAACCATCTCAGCTCCTACGAGCAGTACTTC.

This clone has a handful of counts. The chain is built from TRBV5-1 and TRBJ2-1, with TRBD2 identical over 9 bases. The germline CDR1 and CDR2 sequences are SGHRS and YFSETQ. CDR3 size: 16 residues. Trimming took 0 bases from V and 7 from J; bases not matched to a gene: 8. CDR3 residues: CASSLVGAGGYNEQFF. The DNA of the CDR3 is TGCGCCAGCAGCTTGGTCGGAGCGGGGGGCTATAATGAGCAGTTCTTC. Looking up the rest from reference TRBV5-1 and TRBJ2-1 gives the full variable domain: KAGVTQTPRYLIKTRGQQVTLSCSPISGHRSVSWYQQTPGQGLQFLFEYFSETQRNKGNFPGRFSGRQFSNSRSEMNVSTLELGDSALYLCASSLVGAGGYNEQFFGPGTRLTVL.

As DNA, the CDR3 is TGCAGTGCTGAGAGAGAAGTCGCCCAGTACTTC. Residues: CSAEREVAQYF. The chain employs TRBV20-1 and TRBJ2-5; D is unclear. V lost 5 bases and J lost 9, with 13 bases in between. This CDR3 comprises 11 residues. Germline V gene lookup returns CDR1 DFQATT and CDR2 SNEGSKA (reference sequence).

The J gene is TRBJ2-7, the V gene TRBV27, with no clear D. This CDR3 comprises 13 residues. Trimming took 4 bases from V and 2 from J, leaving 9 bases between them. The germline V gene has CDR1 MNHEY and CDR2 SMNVEV (reference sequence). DNA of the CDR3: TGTGCCAGCAGTTCACTGCTCCCCTACGAGCAGTACTTC. Protein sequence: CASSSLLPYEQYF.

In this sample, this clone turned up a few times. The chain uses TRBV5-4 and TRBJ2-4; tentative D call: TRBD2 (6 bases). The CDR3 extends over 14 amino acids. Germline loops: CDR1 SGHNT, CDR2 YYREEE (reference sequence). The germline V and J ends were trimmed by 4 bases and 0 bases, with 8 bases remaining between them. The CDR3 DNA is TGTGCCAGCAGCCTGGGACTAGCCAAAAACATTCAGTACTTC. Translation gives CASSLGLAKNIQYF.

This clone was seen only once. The J gene is TRBJ2-3, the V gene TRBV5-4, with 11 bases lining up with TRBD2. V lost 0 bases and J lost 6; bases outside the gene matches: 3. The length of the CDR3 is 15 residues. Germline V CDR1 and CDR2: SGHNT, YYREEE (reference sequence). DNA for the CDR3: TGTGCCAGCAGCTTGGGACTAGCGGGGAGGGATACGCAGTATTTT. Its translation: CASSLGLAGRDTQYF.

The V gene is TRBV2, the J gene TRBJ2-3, with D possibly being TRBD2 (5 bases). Germline-derived CDR1 and CDR2 are SNHLY and FYNNEI. The V and J ends lost 4 bases and 3 bases respectively, with 29 bases between them. The CDR3 has 20 amino acids. This CDR3 reads CASSVRLEGFRNAKTDTQYF. The CDR3 nucleotides are TGTGCCAGCAGTGTCCGACTCGAGGGCTTCCGCAACGCAAAGACAGATACGCAGTATTTT.

This rearrangement joins TRBV5-1 to TRBJ2-2; weak D call: TRBD1 (6 bases). The germline V gene has CDR1 SGHRS and CDR2 YFSETQ. V was cut by 4 bases and J by 2 bases, with 9 bases left in between. This CDR3 spans 14 amino acids. The CDR3: CASSDGTNTGELFF. CDR3 sequence (DNA): TGCGCCAGCAGCGACGGGACAAACACCGGGGAGCTGTTTTTT.

V gene TRBV10-3 combines with J gene TRBJ1-5, with a weak D call TRBD1 (5 bases). The CDR3 has 14 residues. V was trimmed by 5 bases and J by 3 bases, leaving 11 bases between them. Germline CDR1 is ENHRY and CDR2 is SYGVKD. CDR3 nucleotide sequence: TGTGCCATCAGTAGGGGTGTTACCAATCAGCCCCAGCATTTT. This gives the protein CAISRGVTNQPQHF.

The V gene is TRBV5-5, the J gene TRBJ1-1; unclear D gene. Germline CDR1 SGHKS, CDR2 YYEKEE (reference sequence). The CDR3 is made up of 14 amino acids. Trimming removed 0 bases at V and 0 bases at J, with 6 bases between. The CDR3, as DNA: TGTGCCAGCAGCTTGGCAATCATGAACACTGAAGCTTTCTTT. Protein: CASSLAIMNTEAFF.

This chain links TRBV30 with TRBJ2-1; 10 nucleotides line up with TRBD1. The CDR3 contains 13 residues. In germline, CDR1 is GTSNPN, CDR2 SVGIG (reference sequence). Written as DNA, the CDR3 is TGTGCTTCGACGGGACAGGGGTACAATGAGCAGTTCTTC. Protein sequence: CASTGQGYNEQFF.

This chain links TRBV25-1 with TRBJ2-3; 8 nucleotides align to TRBD2. The germline CDR1 and CDR2 sequences are MGHDK and SYGVNS. V was pared by 4 bases and J by 4 bases, with 7 bases of the junction left unmatched. The length of the CDR3 is 15 residues. Here the CDR3 DNA reads TGTGCCAGCAGTGTTGGGGGACTAGTCTCAGATACGCAGTATTTT. This gives the protein CASSVGGLVSDTQYF. The full variable domain, rest sourced from reference TRBV25-1 and TRBJ2-3, is EADIYQTPRYLVIGTGKKITLECSQTMGHDKMYWYQQDPGMELHLIHYSYGVNSTEKGDLSSESTVSRIRTEHFPLTLESARPSHTSQYLCASSVGGLVSDTQYFGPGTRLTVL.

The rearrangement uses TRBV7-8 and TRBJ1-1, with D perhaps matching TRBD1 (5 bases). Germline CDR1 is SGHVS and CDR2 is FQNEAQ. V was cut by 5 bases and J by 2 bases, with 15 bases left in between. This CDR3 has 15 amino acids. The CDR3 sequence: CASSPRDGGNTEAFF. CDR3 nucleotides: TGTGCCAGCAGCCCCCGGGACGGGGGAAACACTGAAGCTTTCTTT.

CDR3 sequence reads: CASSSGLAGYEQYF. The CDR3 DNA follows: TGTGCCAGCAGCTCGGGACTAGCGGGATACGAGCAGTACTTC. The genes are TRBV11-2 and TRBJ2-7, with TRBD2 matching 13 bases. The length of the CDR3 is 14 residues. The junction had 1 base not matched to a gene; V was cut back by 4 bases and J by 4 bases. Germline values: CDR1 SGHAT, CDR2 FQNNGV.

V usage is TRBV2 and J usage is TRBJ1-1; D possibly corresponds to TRBD1 (5 bases). V gave up 4 bases and J gave up 1 base, with 7 bases separating them. The germline V gene encodes CDR1 SNHLY and CDR2 FYNNEI. This CDR3 has 13 residues. The CDR3 DNA reads as TGTGCCAGCAGTGGACAGTCGAACACTGAAGCTTTCTTT. Residues: CASSGQSNTEAFF. Using reference TRBV2 and TRBJ1-1 for the parts outside the CDR3, the full variable domain is EPEVTQTPSHQVTQMGQEVILRCVPISNHLYFYWYRQILGQKVEFLVSFYNNEISEKSEIFDDQFSVERPDGSNFTLKIRSTKLEDSAMYFCASSGQSNTEAFFGQGTRLTVV.

The rearrangement uses TRBV7-2 and TRBJ2-5, with 10 bases lining up with TRBD1. Germline CDR1 and CDR2: SGHTA and FQGNSA. The length of the CDR3 is 16 residues. V was pared by 5 bases and J by 5 bases, with 11 bases of the junction left unmatched. This chain's CDR3 is CASSGRTGGTGETQYF. In DNA, the CDR3 is TGTGCCAGCAGCGGGAGGACAGGGGGAACAGGGGAGACCCAGTACTTC.

J is TRBJ2-7 and V is TRBV7-9; 7 nucleotides match TRBD2. CDR3 length equals 15 residues. CDR1 is SEHNR and CDR2 is FQNEAQ in the germline V gene (reference sequence). J lost 5 bases, V lost 5 bases, and 12 bases had no gene match. CDR3: CASSAGVGGNHEQYF. The CDR3 coding sequence is TGTGCCAGCAGCGCGGGGGTGGGGGGGAACCACGAGCAGTACTTC.

The chain recombines TRBV4-1 with TRBJ2-5, with D possibly being TRBD1 (6 bases). CDR1 and CDR2 from the germline V gene are MGHRA and YSYEKL. V dropped 1 base and J dropped 3 bases, with 9 bases sitting between them. The CDR3 has 14 residues. The CDR3: CASSQGRGEETQYF. DNA for the CDR3: TGCGCCAGCAGCCAAGGCAGGGGCGAAGAGACCCAGTACTTC.

J is TRBJ2-7 and V is TRBV5-4; D is perhaps TRBD1 (8 bases). V was cut by 4 bases and J by 9 bases, with 29 bases left in between. The CDR3 consists of 17 residues. Germline V gene sequence: CDR1 SGHNT, CDR2 YYREEE (reference sequence). CDR3 bases: TGTGCCAGCAGCAGCTCGTGGGGAGGGCAGGGGGCGCCGGGGCAGTACTTC. Encoded protein: CASSSSWGGQGAPGQYF.

The V call is TRBV7-8, the J call TRBJ2-7; 10 nucleotides align to TRBD2. The ends lost 1 base at V and 7 bases at J; junction bases unmatched: 10. Germline V gene sequence: CDR1 SGHVS, CDR2 FQNEAQ. This CDR3 spans 16 amino acids. For the CDR3, the DNA is TGTGCCAGCAGCTTAGAAGGACTAGCGGTCTCCTCTGAGCAGTACTTC. Its translation is CASSLEGLAVSSEQYF.